The 32 T cell receptor beta chains below come from one sample, sequenced in a study of T cells in localized non-small cell lung cancer. Assay used: immunoSEQ multiplex PCR; TCRdb lists only in-frame clones, some missing. Of tens of thousands of clones in the sample, 80% to 90% were seen once. The sequencing here drew on peripheral blood, taken before any cancer treatment. These receptors came from a man aged 40 to 69 with stage I squamous cell lung carcinoma.

This clone was counted a single time. V is TRBV5-1 and J is TRBJ1-5; no firm D call. CDR1 is SGHRS, CDR2 YFSETQ, per germline. This CDR3 comprises 13 residues. With 5 bases removed from V and 5 bases from J, the gap between germline ends came to 11 bases. CDR3 protein: CASRPGEDQPQHF. Here the CDR3 DNA reads TGCGCCAGCAGACCCGGGGAGGATCAGCCCCAGCATTTT.

V is TRBV7-2 and J is TRBJ2-4; 7 bases line up with TRBD1. Germline-derived CDR1 and CDR2 are SGHTA and FQGNSA. V lost 4 bases and J lost 5; bases outside the gene matches: 8. The CDR3 is 15 residues long. For the CDR3, the DNA is TGTGCCAGCAGCTCCTTAACCGGACAGGAAAACATTCAGTACTTC. It yields the protein CASSSLTGQENIQYF.

The rearrangement links TRBV7-2 to TRBJ2-7; a possible D gene is TRBD2 (7 bases). The CDR3 has 17 residues. The V gene lost 2 bases and the J gene lost 0 bases, with 17 bases spanning the gap. Germline V lookup: CDR1 SGHTA, CDR2 FQGNSA. For the CDR3, the DNA is TGTGCCAGCAGCTTAAGGGGGAGCGGGGTACTCTCCTACGAGCAGTACTTC. Protein product: CASSLRGSGVLSYEQYF.

Here the CDR3 DNA reads TGTGCCAGCAGCTCCACCGGGACTAGGACAGATACGCAGTATTTT. Protein product: CASSSTGTRTDTQYF. This chain joins TRBV7-2 and TRBJ2-3, with 8 bases identical to TRBD2. Germline V gene lookup returns CDR1 SGHTA and CDR2 FQGNSA. There are 15 residues in the CDR3. The junction had 6 bases not matched to a gene; V was cut back by 4 bases and J by 3 bases.

V is TRBV6-1 and J is TRBJ2-4, with D perhaps matching TRBD2 (6 bases). The CDR3 consists of 21 residues. V lost 2 bases to trimming and J lost 1 base, with 27 bases between them. Germline CDR1 MNHNS, CDR2 SASEGT. CDR3 region: CASSESGLARRSLAAKNIQYF. The CDR3, as DNA: TGTGCCAGCAGTGAAAGTGGGCTAGCGCGACGATCTCTAGCGGCCAAAAACATTCAGTACTTC.

The gene calls are TRBV11-2 and TRBJ2-4; D call uncertain. The CDR3 contains 14 residues. Germline lookup yields CDR1 SGHAT and CDR2 FQNNGV. Trimming left V 3 bases short and J 1 base short, with 7 bases between. CDR3 coding DNA: TGTGCCAGCAGCTTCGGAAGTGCCAAAAACATTCAGTACTTC. It yields the protein CASSFGSAKNIQYF.

In nucleotides, the CDR3 is TGTGCCAGCAGCCAATTGAAATCGACCGAAAACAATGAGCAGTTCTTC. Translating gives CASSQLKSTENNEQFF. This chain uses TRBV11-1 with TRBJ2-1; D not resolved. This CDR3 region has 16 residues. Germline V gene lookup returns CDR1 SGHAT and CDR2 FQDESV (reference sequence). Trimming cost V 5 bases and J 5 bases, with 19 bases left between them.

The chain couples TRBV4-2 to TRBJ1-1; perhaps TRBD1 as D (5 bases). CDR3 size: 17 residues. Deletions cut 1 base from V and 2 bases from J, with 17 bases between. Germline CDR1 and CDR2: LGHNA and YNFKEQ. The CDR3 loop is CASSQVRAERGNTEAFF. In DNA, the CDR3 is TGTGCCAGCAGCCAAGTCCGGGCCGAAAGGGGAAACACTGAAGCTTTCTTT.

This chain uses TRBV7-2 with TRBJ2-1, with D unclear. Germline V CDR1 and CDR2: SGHTA, FQGNSA. This CDR3 region has 13 residues. The V end lost 3 bases, the J end lost 0 bases, and 3 bases lay between the germline ends. The CDR3 DNA sequence: TGTGCCAGCAGCTTGAGCTCCTACAATGAGCAGTTCTTC. Amino acid sequence: CASSLSSYNEQFF. Full variable domain (missing parts from reference TRBV7-2 and TRBJ2-1): GAGVSQSPSNKVTEKGKDVELRCDPISGHTALYWYRQSLGQGLEFLIYFQGNSAPDKSGLPSDRFSAERTGGSVSTLTIQRTQQEDSAVYLCASSLSSYNEQFFGPGTRLTVL.

The chain has TRBV2 and TRBJ2-1; 11 positions match TRBD2. This CDR3 has 16 amino acids. Germline CDR1 and CDR2: SNHLY and FYNNEI. V lost 6 bases to trimming and J lost 4 bases; unmatched junction nucleotides: 8. CDR3 residues: CASSETGTSGYNEQFF. In DNA form, the CDR3 reads TGTGCCAGCAGCGAAACCGGGACTAGCGGTTACAATGAGCAGTTCTTC.

The chain is built from TRBV6-5 and TRBJ2-3; the D gene is possibly TRBD2 (6 bases). CDR1 and CDR2 (germline): MNHEY, SVGAGI. This CDR3 region has 15 residues. The ends were cut back, 5 bases at V and 1 base at J, with 13 bases in the middle. The CDR3 DNA follows: TGTGCCAGCAGTCCTCTAGCGTCCGGCACAGATACGCAGTATTTT. This gives the protein CASSPLASGTDTQYF.

The sample holds one count of this clone. This chain uses TRBV7-9 with TRBJ1-3; D unclear. This CDR3 is built from 15 residues. Germline assignment: CDR1 SEHNR and CDR2 FQNEAQ (reference sequence). V was pared by 5 bases and J by 4 bases, with 15 bases between. The CDR3: CASSPAGVRGNTIYF. DNA of the CDR3: TGTGCCAGCAGCCCGGCCGGGGTGAGGGGAAACACCATATATTTT.

The chain links TRBV11-2 to TRBJ2-7; D call uncertain. This CDR3 has 13 amino acids. Trimming shortened V by 4 bases and J by 2 bases, and 9 bases separated the two germline ends. The V gene's germline CDR1 is SGHAT and CDR2 FQNNGV. The CDR3 region has the DNA TGTGCCAGCAGCTCCCGTCCCCCCTACGAGCAGTACTTC. Protein: CASSSRPPYEQYF.

J is TRBJ2-5 and V is TRBV5-6; D possibly corresponds to TRBD1 (6 bases). The length of the CDR3 is 16 residues. CDR1 is SGHDT, CDR2 YYEEEE, per germline. Trimming took off 1 base at V and 3 bases at J, with 16 bases between the two ends. The CDR3 nucleotides read TGTGCCAGCAGCTTGACGTTACAGGGATTGGAAGAGACCCAGTACTTC. This codes for CASSLTLQGLEETQYF. Variable domain in full (rest from reference TRBV5-6 and TRBJ2-5): DAGVTQSPTHLIKTRGQQVTLRCSPKSGHDTVSWYQQALGQGPQFIFQYYEEEERQRGNFPDRFSGHQFPNYSSELNVNALLLGDSALYLCASSLTLQGLEETQYFGPGTRLLVL.

The chain joins TRBV6-5 to TRBJ2-2, with 8 bases aligning to TRBD1. The CDR3 has 14 residues. Losses at the gene ends were 5 bases for V and 6 bases for J; bases not matched to a gene: 5. Germline CDR1 reads MNHEY; CDR2 reads SVGAGI. CDR3 region: CASSPDRAPGELFF. The CDR3 DNA sequence: TGTGCCAGCAGTCCGGACAGGGCGCCCGGGGAGCTGTTTTTT.

V gene TRBV27 combines with J gene TRBJ2-7; 7 nucleotides line up with TRBD1. V was clipped by 2 bases and J by 3 bases; unmatched bases: 13. Germline loops: CDR1 MNHEY, CDR2 SMNVEV (reference sequence). The CDR3 has 17 amino acids. CDR3 DNA sequence: TGTGCCAGCAGTTTACAACCGGCAGGGGGTAACATCTACGAGCAGTACTTC. Protein product: CASSLQPAGGNIYEQYF.

The rearrangement links TRBV4-2 to TRBJ1-2; 12 positions agree with TRBD1. CDR1 LGHNA and CDR2 YNFKEQ come from the germline V gene. With 4 bases clipped from V and 2 bases from J, the junction kept 2 bases outside the gene matches. The CDR3 totals 15 residues. The CDR3 nucleotides are TGTGCCAGCAGCCTTGGGACAGGGGGCAACTATGGCTACACCTTC. Translated, it gives CASSLGTGGNYGYTF.

The chain has TRBV6-6 and TRBJ2-1; 13 bases map to TRBD2. V lost 6 bases and J lost 3; bases outside the gene matches: 2. CDR3 size: 15 residues. Germline CDR1 reads MNHNY; CDR2 reads SVGAGI (reference sequence). The CDR3 DNA reads TGTGCCAGCAGCAGGACTAGCGGGGGCTACAATGAGCAGTTCTTC. Its protein product is CASSRTSGGYNEQFF.

This clone was detected only once. The chain has TRBV28 and TRBJ1-5, with a weak D call TRBD1 (5 bases). V was trimmed by 6 bases and J by 0 bases, leaving 15 bases between them. This CDR3 contains 16 residues. Germline loops: CDR1 MDHEN, CDR2 SYDVKM. CDR3 nucleotide sequence: TGTGCCAGCAGACCCGGCCGGAGGGGTAGCAATCAGCCCCAGCATTTT. Translated: CASRPGRRGSNQPQHF.

The chain joins TRBV18 to TRBJ1-5; TRBD1 is a possible D gene (5 bases). This CDR3 region has 14 residues. Trimming pared 6 bases from V and 4 bases from J, leaving 13 bases between. CDR1 is KGHSH and CDR2 is LQKENI in the germline V gene. The CDR3 nucleotides read TGTGCCAGCTCCCCTGGGGGGTATAATCAGCCCCAGCATTTT. The encoded protein is CASSPGGYNQPQHF. The full variable domain, completed using reference TRBV18 and TRBJ1-5, is NAGVMQNPRHLVRRRGQEARLRCSPMKGHSHVYWYRQLPEEGLKFMVYLQKENIIDESGMPKERFSAEFPKEGPSILRIQQVVRGDSAAYFCASSPGGYNQPQHFGDGTRLSIL.

CDR3 sequence reads: CASSLDRGGYTF. The CDR3 DNA reads as TGCGCCAGCAGCTTGGACAGGGGTGGCTACACCTTC. The chain employs TRBV5-1 and TRBJ1-2; TRBD1 matches 7 bases. The ends lost 0 bases at V and 7 bases at J; junction bases unmatched: 0. The CDR3 spans 12 residues. The germline V gene has CDR1 SGHRS and CDR2 YFSETQ.

The CDR3: CASSGSAGVGTGELFF. CDR3 sequence (DNA): TGTGCCAGCAGCGGTTCAGCGGGAGTGGGCACCGGGGAGCTGTTTTTT. The chain employs TRBV9 and TRBJ2-2; 8 nucleotides match TRBD2. With V trimmed by 3 bases and J by 4 bases, 8 bases remained unmatched. The CDR3 covers 16 residues. CDR1 SGDLS and CDR2 YYNGEE come from the germline V gene.

This clone occurred a few times. J is TRBJ1-4 and V is TRBV11-2; D gene uncertain. Germline lookup yields CDR1 SGHAT and CDR2 FQNNGV. The CDR3 loop spans 14 amino acids. V was clipped by 0 bases and J by 3 bases, with 5 bases between them. CDR3 residues: CASSLEGANEKLFF. The CDR3 coding sequence is TGTGCCAGCAGCTTAGAGGGAGCTAATGAAAAACTGTTTTTT.

The chain couples TRBV29-1 to TRBJ1-4; D remains ambiguous. Per germline, CDR1 SQVTM and CDR2 ANQGSEA. Trimming left V 4 bases short and J 6 bases short, with 9 bases between. The CDR3 has 12 amino acids. The CDR3: CSVGGNHEKLFF. The CDR3 nucleotides read TGCAGCGTTGGAGGGAACCATGAAAAACTGTTTTTT.

The gene calls are TRBV5-4 and TRBJ2-7, with TRBD2 matching 15 bases. Germline CDR1 is SGHNT and CDR2 is YYREEE (reference sequence). CDR3 length equals 17 residues. The V gene end was trimmed by 7 bases and the J gene end by 0 bases; junction bases not matched to a gene: 8. CDR3 residues: CASHRTSGRAFSYEQYF. DNA of the CDR3: TGTGCCAGCCACCGGACTAGCGGGAGGGCCTTCTCCTACGAGCAGTACTTC.

The sample holds a few counts of this clone. The chain has TRBV6-1 and TRBJ2-3; 15 bases agree with TRBD2. The V gene end was trimmed by 6 bases and the J gene end by 6 bases; junction bases not matched to a gene: 4. The CDR3 loop spans 15 amino acids. Germline assignment: CDR1 MNHNS and CDR2 SASEGT. CDR3 nucleotide sequence: TGTGCCAGCAGCCCCGGACTAGCGGGGGGGGATACGCAGTATTTT. Protein sequence: CASSPGLAGGDTQYF.

The chain links TRBV27 to TRBJ1-2; a possible D gene is TRBD1 (5 bases). The CDR3 covers 14 residues. Trimming stripped 4 bases from V and 0 bases from J, with 9 bases between. Germline CDR1 reads MNHEY; CDR2 reads SMNVEV (reference sequence). The CDR3 sequence is CASSWGSTNYGYTF. CDR3 coding DNA: TGTGCCAGCAGTTGGGGGTCTACTAACTATGGCTACACCTTC.

The chain employs TRBV9 and TRBJ2-1; 13 nucleotides match TRBD2. The germline CDR1 and CDR2 sequences are SGDLS and YYNGEE. J gave up 9 bases and V 4 bases, and 13 bases lay outside the gene matches. The CDR3 length is 17 residues. CDR3: CASSSLFGLAGEVEQFF. The CDR3 bases are TGTGCCAGCAGCTCCCTCTTTGGACTAGCGGGAGAGGTTGAGCAGTTCTTC.

The chain couples TRBV7-3 to TRBJ1-1; TRBD1 matches at 10 bases. The CDR3 loop spans 16 amino acids. The germline V gene encodes CDR1 SGHTA and CDR2 FQGTGA. The junction had 7 bases not matched to a gene; V was cut back by 5 bases and J by 1 base. DNA for the CDR3: TGTGCCAGCAGCAACCGGGACAGGGGATGGAACACTGAAGCTTTCTTT. It encodes CASSNRDRGWNTEAFF.

V and J are TRBV9 and TRBJ1-4; perhaps TRBD1 as D (6 bases). The CDR3 runs 16 residues. Trimming shortened V by 1 base and J by 3 bases, and 13 bases separated the two germline ends. Germline lookup yields CDR1 SGDLS and CDR2 YYNGEE. As DNA, the CDR3 is TGTGCCAGCAGCGTATTCGGGGGCAGAGCTAATGAAAAACTGTTTTTT. Its translation is CASSVFGGRANEKLFF.

The rearrangement joins TRBV28 to TRBJ1-2, with 7 bases aligning to TRBD1. This CDR3 is 16 amino acids long. V trimming: 6 bases; J trimming: 11 bases; junction bases outside the gene matches: 21. Germline CDR1 reads MDHEN; CDR2 reads SYDVKM. DNA of the CDR3: TGTGCCAGCAGCTTACCGGGACGCATCGGGACAGCGGCTTACACCTTC. Translation: CASSLPGRIGTAAYTF.

The J gene is TRBJ2-6, the V gene TRBV5-4; no clear D gene. V lost 0 bases, J lost 0 bases, and 7 bases lay in between. From germline, CDR1 is SGHNT and CDR2 YYREEE (reference sequence). This CDR3 is 16 amino acids long. The CDR3: CASSLAVSSGANVLTF. For the CDR3, the DNA is TGTGCCAGCAGCTTGGCTGTAAGCTCTGGGGCCAACGTCCTGACTTTC.